This T cell receptor beta chain stems from a study of T cells in Graves' hyperthyroidism and ophthalmopathy. The germline V gene has CDR1 MNHNS and CDR2 SASEGT. The CDR3 length is 16 residues. V was clipped by 5 bases and J by 2 bases; unmatched bases: 9. The source material, RNA transcripts, was used to amplify TCR beta CDR3 regions. RT-PCR in the first round (using the HTBI primer set) targeted the TCR CDR3. Using its own MiXCR run on the multiplex PCR reads, TCRdb lists one record per CDR3 protein. The data hold about 360,000 distinct CDR3 sequences, with approximately 13% observed a single time. A remark on this clonotype: Its specificity is unknown.

General study findings and limits: Expanded thyroid clonotypes (above 0.001) were mostly also found in blood.

V and J are TRBV6-1 and TRBJ2-3; 8 bases are a match to TRBD2. This clonotype originated in a woman under 30 with Graves' hyperthyroidism. Sequenced input: blood. The CDR3 coding sequence is TGTGCCAGCAGTTCTCTTGCGGGGGGATTCACAGATACGCAGTATTTT. This translates into CASSSLAGGFTDTQYF.